A selection of T cell receptor beta chains follows, all from one sample in a study of lymphopenia after photon versus proton radiotherapy. Using immunoSEQ multiplex PCR, the repertoire was profiled, and TCRdb retains in-frame clones only, with some absent. The sample has around 20,000 clones, under 95% seen once. Sequenced here: peripheral blood, sampled from a patient treated with photon-based radiotherapy. The receptors were gathered from a woman in her thirties or forties with cholangiocarcinoma. CDR3s include the opening cysteine and the closing phenylalanine or tryptophan. A D gene is named only where the DNA matches it firmly. A row's size may be missing; if present it is once, few, many or a size class.

size,J,D,length,V,CDR3,DNA
NA,TRBJ1-2,NA,13,TRBV6-1,CASSEFRGLGYTF,TGTGCCAGCAGTGAATTTCGGGGTTTGGGCTACACCTTC
once,TRBJ2-3,NA,17,TRBV9,CASSASEVRGSTDTQYF,TGTGCCAGCAGCGCTTCGGAGGTGCGGGGTAGCACAGATACGCAGTATTTT
NA,TRBJ1-6,TRBD1,18,TRBV2,CASSEALLVDREASPLHF,TGTGCCAGCAGTGAAGCGCTTCTGGTCGACAGGGAAGCTTCACCCCTCCACTTT
NA,TRBJ1-1,NA,13,TRBV30,CAWSVRLNTEAFF,TGTGCCTGGAGTGTGAGACTGAACACTGAAGCTTTCTTT
NA,TRBJ2-2,TRBD1,16,TRBV5-1,CASSGGQGLNTGELFF,TGCGCCAGCAGCGGGGGACAGGGTCTGAACACCGGGGAGCTGTTTTTT
NA,TRBJ1-6,NA,14,TRBV10-2,CASSVRGNNSPLHF,TGCGCCAGCAGTGTACGGGGAAATAATTCACCCCTCCACTTT
NA,TRBJ2-1,NA,14,TRBV4-3,CASSPAGGQGEQFF,TGCGCCAGCAGCCCCGCTGGGGGGCAGGGTGAGCAGTTCTTC
once,TRBJ2-1,NA,13,TRBV7-7,CASSLRVSNEQFF,TGTGCTAGCAGCTTAAGGGTCTCCAATGAGCAGTTCTTC
NA,TRBJ2-3,NA,14,TRBV18,CASSPLSDSDTQYF,TGTGCCAGCTCACCACTATCGGACTCAGATACGCAGTATTTT
once,TRBJ1-5,NA,19,TRBV19,CASSIGGKQGTYSNQPQHF,TGTGCCAGTAGTATCGGGGGAAAACAGGGAACATATAGCAATCAGCCCCAGCATTTT
NA,TRBJ1-2,NA,13,TRBV18,CASSPDEVGGYTF,TGTGCCAGCTCGCCCGACGAGGTTGGCGGCTACACCTTC
once,TRBJ1-1,NA,14,TRBV4-2,CASSQDQGIPEAFF,TGTGCCAGCAGCCAAGACCAGGGAATCCCTGAAGCTTTCTTT
NA,TRBJ2-6,NA,15,TRBV5-4,CASSLSRSGANVLTF,TGTGCCAGCAGCCTGTCCCGCTCTGGGGCCAACGTCCTGACTTTC
NA,TRBJ1-6,NA,15,TRBV18,CASSPKAWTGSPLHF,TGTGCCAGCTCACCGAAGGCCTGGACGGGTTCACCCCTCCACTTT
NA,TRBJ2-1,NA,13,TRBV19,CASSIWEFDEQFF,TGTGCCAGTAGTATATGGGAATTCGATGAGCAGTTCTTC
NA,TRBJ1-5,NA,15,TRBV6-5,CASSLRGGSNQPQHF,TGTGCCAGCAGTCTCCGGGGTGGATCCAATCAGCCCCAGCATTTT
NA,TRBJ1-2,TRBD1,15,TRBV30,CALTSGTGGNYGYTF,TGTGCCTTAACCTCCGGGACAGGGGGTAACTATGGCTACACCTTC
NA,TRBJ2-1,NA,15,TRBV5-4,CASSLASSGVSEQFF,TGTGCCAGCAGCTTGGCCTCGTCCGGTGTGAGTGAGCAGTTCTTC
NA,TRBJ1-1,NA,14,TRBV5-1,CASSLAAGFTEAFF,TGCGCCAGCAGCTTGGCGGCAGGGTTTACTGAAGCTTTCTTT
NA,TRBJ2-4,NA,16,TRBV14,CASSQESSLAKNIQYF,TGTGCCAGCAGCCAAGAGTCGTCGCTAGCCAAAAACATTCAGTACTTC
NA,TRBJ2-5,TRBD1,16,TRBV27,CATKTTLTGFWETQYF,TGTGCCACCAAAACGACTTTGACAGGGTTTTGGGAGACCCAGTACTTC
NA,TRBJ1-6,TRBD1,13,TRBV6-5,CASSLGQGSPLHF,TGTGCCAGCAGTTTGGGACAGGGTTCACCCCTCCACTTT
NA,TRBJ2-5,NA,14,TRBV6-5,CASTPDQAEGAQYF,TGTGCCAGCACCCCCGACCAAGCGGAGGGGGCCCAGTACTTC
NA,TRBJ1-4,TRBD1,16,TRBV2,CASSVYGTGINEKLFF,TGTGCCAGCAGTGTTTACGGGACAGGGATTAATGAAAAACTGTTTTTT
NA,TRBJ1-2,NA,13,TRBV19,CASSPETDYGYTF,TGTGCCAGTAGTCCCGAGACTGACTATGGCTACACCTTC
NA,TRBJ2-1,NA,15,TRBV5-6,CASSSGTWKNNEQFF,TGTGCCAGCAGCTCCGGGACGTGGAAAAACAATGAGCAGTTCTTC
NA,TRBJ1-2,NA,12,TRBV29-1,CSVGAGNYGYTF,TGCAGCGTTGGGGCGGGTAACTATGGCTACACCTTC
NA,TRBJ2-3,NA,17,TRBV19,CASSILRGGTGTDTQYF,TGTGCCAGTAGTATATTGAGGGGAGGCACAGGCACAGATACGCAGTATTTT
NA,TRBJ1-3,NA,17,TRBV30,CAWSIGDLLYSGNTIYF,TGTGCCTGGAGTATTGGGGACCTCCTATACTCTGGAAACACCATATATTTT
once,TRBJ1-1,NA,13,TRBV30,CAWSALMWTEAFF,TGTGCCTGGAGTGCCCTCATGTGGACTGAAGCTTTCTTT
NA,TRBJ2-1,TRBD1,15,TRBV10-3,CAISPQTGGSGEQFF,TGTGCCATCAGTCCCCAGACAGGGGGCTCGGGTGAGCAGTTCTTC
NA,TRBJ1-1,NA,14,TRBV7-9,CASSLDIVRAEAFF,TGTGCCAGCAGCTTAGATATTGTAAGGGCTGAAGCTTTCTTT
NA,TRBJ2-3,NA,13,TRBV4-3,CASSSNLVDTQYF,TGCGCCAGCAGCTCTAATCTAGTGGATACGCAGTATTTT
NA,TRBJ1-6,TRBD1,15,TRBV27,CASSNPGQGVSPLHF,TGTGCCAGCAGCAATCCGGGACAGGGGGTTTCACCCCTCCACTTT
NA,TRBJ2-7,NA,15,TRBV5-5,CASSLVGTSGYEQYF,TGTGCCAGCAGCTTAGTCGGGACTTCGGGTTACGAGCAGTACTTC
NA,TRBJ2-2,NA,16,TRBV5-1,CASSERNGRNTGELFF,TGCGCCAGCAGCGAAAGGAATGGGCGGAACACCGGGGAGCTGTTTTTT
NA,TRBJ1-3,NA,14,TRBV9,CASSVTETGNTIYF,TGTGCCAGCAGCGTGACAGAAACTGGAAACACCATATATTTT
NA,TRBJ1-2,NA,16,TRBV4-1,CASSQETFVFNYGYTF,TGCGCCAGCAGCCAAGAGACGTTTGTATTCAACTATGGCTACACCTTC
NA,TRBJ1-2,NA,14,TRBV5-1,CASSLEKTNYGYTF,TGCGCCAGCAGCTTGGAAAAGACTAACTATGGCTACACCTTC
NA,TRBJ2-3,NA,14,TRBV5-1,CASSFVVGTDTQYF,TGCGCCAGCAGCTTTGTCGTGGGCACAGATACGCAGTATTTT
NA,TRBJ1-1,TRBD1,14,TRBV19,CASSKDRENTEAFF,TGTGCCAGTAGTAAGGACAGGGAGAACACTGAAGCTTTCTTT